This TCR beta chain originates from a study of glioma-infiltrating T cells after dendritic cell vaccination (dated by TCRdb to 2016 to 2017). About the study as a whole: A cohort of roughly 15 glioblastoma patients from Phase I and II dendritic cell vaccination trials was included, of whom 9 were newly diagnosed and 6 had recurrent disease. Autologous tumor lysate-pulsed dendritic cell vaccination was administered to the patients between about 2002 and 2013. To make the vaccine, monocyte-derived dendritic cells were cultured for seven days with IL-4 and GM-CSF and then pulsed overnight with autologous tumor lysate. Each patient was given three intradermal dendritic cell vaccine injections, spaced two weeks apart, in the arm below the axilla. Tumor-infiltrating lymphocyte content was quantified and tumor and blood repertoires were compared in dendritic cell-vaccinated glioblastoma patients by deep sequencing of TCR beta CDR3 regions. Survival after dendritic cell vaccination was correlated with TCR sequencing metrics such as TIL content and the overlap between tumor and blood repertoires. Paper-wide results and their limitations: The three-group TCR overlap response model was described as speculative and requiring prospective validation. The cohort was small and heterogeneous, few patients had complete blood and tumor sets, and even fewer had initial-recurrent tumor pairs. No direct relationship between TCR clonality and survival was found, suggesting that a diverse polyclonal response may matter. After dendritic cell vaccination, a higher estimated pretreatment TIL content predicted longer time to progression and longer overall survival.

The V and J ends are trimmed by 6 bases and 3 bases, leaving 12 bases between them. The CDR3 contains 14 residues, cysteine and phenylalanine counted. Only the CDR3 DNA is retained, 42 bases long and in frame from the first base. CDR1 and CDR2 are read off the germline V gene as MNHNS and SASEGT. Patients were selected on the basis of adequate residual fresh-frozen tumor tissue and more than two years of available survival data. None of the glioblastoma patients carried an isocitrate dehydrogenase mutation, although molecular status otherwise varied. PBMC were collected before vaccination, two weeks after the third vaccination, and at tumor progression when it occurred. The Qiagen DNeasy Blood extraction Kit was used to extract genomic DNA. TCRB CDR3 regions were amplified from around 2.1 ug genomic DNA, or all available DNA if less, using the immunoSEQ assay. The multiplex PCR employed 60 forward primers targeting TCR V beta segments and 13 reverse primers targeting J beta segments. To estimate the number of reads per starting template, synthetic control templates were added to each sample at limiting dilution. The Illumina HiSeq System generated 87 bp sequencing reads. For the original study's pipeline: PCR and sequencing errors were removed by a nearest neighbor algorithm that merged closely related sequences. TCR overlap was defined as the percentage of unique tumor TCR beta sequences that were also found in the peripheral blood of the same patient. Imported from immuneACCESS, the table was reduced by TCRdb to in-frame sequences with V and J called. These copies leave out some clones; in studies compared against another copy, an unresolved V gene accounts for under half, and the cause of the remainder is not known. The V and J calls and clone size are taken from that table; D and trimming were inferred from the DNA. Across this sample there are about 92,000 clones, with more than 75% seen only once. The top ten clones comprise around 16% of the sample.

Of note for this clone: This receptor's antigen is unknown. Per-base quality was not reported, and no clone a single base away is much larger than it.

The receptor's source is a human donor with glioblastoma. Sequencing used blood, obtained before dendritic cell vaccination. The chain joins TRBV6-1 to TRBJ1-5; the best D guess is TRBD1, with 5 bases matching. The CDR3 reads CASRGDSLNQPQHF. The DNA sequence reads TGTGCCAGCAGAGGAGACAGCCTCAATCAGCCCCAGCATTTT.